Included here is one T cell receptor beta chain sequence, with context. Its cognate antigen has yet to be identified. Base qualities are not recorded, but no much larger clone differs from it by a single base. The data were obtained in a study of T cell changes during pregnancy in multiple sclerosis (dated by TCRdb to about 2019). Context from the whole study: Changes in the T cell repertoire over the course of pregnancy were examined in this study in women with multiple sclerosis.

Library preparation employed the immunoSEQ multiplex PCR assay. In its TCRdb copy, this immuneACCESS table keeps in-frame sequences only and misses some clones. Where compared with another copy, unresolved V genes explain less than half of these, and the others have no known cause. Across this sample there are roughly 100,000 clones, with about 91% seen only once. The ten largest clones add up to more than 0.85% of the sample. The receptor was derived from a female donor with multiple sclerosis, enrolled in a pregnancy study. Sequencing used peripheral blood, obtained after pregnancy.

The DNA sequence reads TGTGCCTGGAGTGTGGCAGGGGTTGGGTATGGCTACACCTTC. It specifies CAWSVAGVGYGYTF. Rearrangement joined TRBV30 to TRBJ1-2; tentative D gene TRBD1, with 6 bases matching. Including the terminal cysteine and phenylalanine, the CDR3 comprises 14 residues. Only the CDR3 DNA is retained, 42 bases long and in frame from the first base. The germline V gene (reference sequence) gives CDR1 as GTSNPN and CDR2 as SVGIG. V and J are truncated by 0 bases and 5 bases respectively, leaving an intervening sequence of 13 bases.